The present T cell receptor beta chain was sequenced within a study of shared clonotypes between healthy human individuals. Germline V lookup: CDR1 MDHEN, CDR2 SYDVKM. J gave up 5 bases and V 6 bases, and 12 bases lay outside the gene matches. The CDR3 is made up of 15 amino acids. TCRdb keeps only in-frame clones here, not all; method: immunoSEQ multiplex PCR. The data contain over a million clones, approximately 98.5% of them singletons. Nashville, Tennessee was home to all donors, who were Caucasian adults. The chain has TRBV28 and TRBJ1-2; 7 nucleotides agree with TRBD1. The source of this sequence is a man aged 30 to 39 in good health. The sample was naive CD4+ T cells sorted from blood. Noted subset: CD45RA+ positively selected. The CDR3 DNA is TGTGCCAGCAGGCACCCCGGACAGGTCAAATATGGCTACACCTTC. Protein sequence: CASRHPGQVKYGYTF.